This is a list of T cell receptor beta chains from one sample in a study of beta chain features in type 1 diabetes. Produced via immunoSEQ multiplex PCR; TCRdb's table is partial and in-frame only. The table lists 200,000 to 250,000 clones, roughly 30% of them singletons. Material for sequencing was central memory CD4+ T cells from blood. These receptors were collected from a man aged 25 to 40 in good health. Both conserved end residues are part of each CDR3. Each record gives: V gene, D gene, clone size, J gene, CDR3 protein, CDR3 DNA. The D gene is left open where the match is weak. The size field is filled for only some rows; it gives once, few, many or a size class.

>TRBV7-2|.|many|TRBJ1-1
CASRGQILMNTEAFF
TGTGCCAGCCGAGGACAGATTTTAATGAACACTGAAGCTTTCTTT
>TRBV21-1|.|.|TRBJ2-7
CASLRTGPLDLYEQYF
TGTGCCAGCTTAAGGACAGGACCCCTGGATTTATACGAGCAGTACTTC
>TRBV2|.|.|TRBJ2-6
CASSESGANVLTF
TGTGCCAGCAGTGAAAGTGGGGCCAACGTCCTGACTTTC
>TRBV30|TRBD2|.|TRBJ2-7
CAWSPSGGARSYEQYF
TGTGCCTGGAGTCCAAGCGGGGGGGCCAGGTCCTACGAGCAGTACTTC
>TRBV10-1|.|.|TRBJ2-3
CASSVRPTDTQYF
TGCGCCAGCAGTGTCCGCCCCACAGATACGCAGTATTTT
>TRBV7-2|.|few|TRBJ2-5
CASSRRPPSSGSQETQYF
TGTGCCAGCAGCCGGCGACCTCCTTCTTCTGGCAGCCAAGAGACCCAGTACTTC
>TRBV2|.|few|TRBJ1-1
CASGGTRNTEAFF
TGTGCCAGCGGGGGGACACGGAACACTGAAGCTTTCTTT
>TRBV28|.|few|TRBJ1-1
CASSLFLIAEAFF
TGTGCCAGCAGTTTATTCTTGATAGCTGAAGCTTTCTTT
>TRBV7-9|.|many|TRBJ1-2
CASSLVASLGGYTF
TGTGCCAGCAGCTTAGTGGCCTCCCTTGGGGGCTACACCTTC
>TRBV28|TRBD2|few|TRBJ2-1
CASSSAGGHTYNEQFF
TGTGCCAGCAGTTCAGCGGGAGGGCACACCTACAATGAGCAGTTCTTC
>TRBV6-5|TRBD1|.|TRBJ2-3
CASRSNRGADTQYF
TGTGCCAGCAGATCCAACAGGGGAGCAGATACGCAGTATTTT
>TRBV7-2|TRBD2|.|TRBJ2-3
CASSLLAGGPTDTQYF
TGTGCCAGCAGCTTACTAGCGGGAGGGCCGACAGATACGCAGTATTTT
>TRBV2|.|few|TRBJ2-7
CASRAGYEQYF
TGTGCCAGCAGGGCTGGCTACGAGCAGTACTTC
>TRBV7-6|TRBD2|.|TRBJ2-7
CASSILAGGPGDEQYF
TGTGCCAGCAGCATTTTAGCGGGAGGGCCAGGAGACGAGCAGTACTTC
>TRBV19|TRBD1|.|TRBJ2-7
CASSRTGVPYEQYF
TGTGCCAGTAGCCGTACAGGGGTCCCCTACGAGCAGTACTTC
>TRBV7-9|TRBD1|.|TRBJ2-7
CASSSPRQGRSYEQYF
TGTGCCAGCAGCTCCCCCCGACAGGGGAGATCCTACGAGCAGTACTTC
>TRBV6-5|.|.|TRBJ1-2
CASSYRGGGYTF
TGTGCCAGCAGTTATAGGGGCGGCGGCTACACCTTC
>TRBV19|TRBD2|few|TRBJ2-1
CASSITSGSSEQFF
TGTGCCAGTAGTATCACTAGCGGGAGTTCTGAGCAGTTCTTC
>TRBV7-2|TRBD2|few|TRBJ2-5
CASSPGTSGMGQETQYF
TGTGCCAGCAGCCCAGGGACTAGCGGGATGGGGCAAGAGACCCAGTACTTC
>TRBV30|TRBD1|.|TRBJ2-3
CAFHDRGLFTDTQYF
TGTGCCTTTCACGACAGGGGGCTTTTCACAGATACGCAGTATTTT
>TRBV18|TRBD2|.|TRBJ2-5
CASSPPRRLAGGETQYF
TGTGCCAGCTCACCACCCCGCAGGCTAGCGGGGGGAGAGACCCAGTACTTC
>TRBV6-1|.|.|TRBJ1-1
CASSTPGDREAFF
TGTGCCAGCAGTACTCCCGGTGACAGAGAAGCTTTCTTT
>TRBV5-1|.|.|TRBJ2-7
CASSLTLDEQYF
TGCGCCAGCAGCTTAACCCTTGACGAGCAGTACTTC
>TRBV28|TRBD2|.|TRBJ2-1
CASSPRLAGRWEQFF
TGTGCCAGCAGTCCGAGACTAGCGGGCCGGTGGGAGCAGTTCTTC
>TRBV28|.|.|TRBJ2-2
CASKFAGSTGELFF
TGTGCCAGCAAATTCGCGGGCTCCACCGGGGAGCTGTTTTTT
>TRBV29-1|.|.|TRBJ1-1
CSVESGRGTEAFF
TGCAGCGTTGAGAGCGGCAGGGGCACTGAAGCTTTCTTT
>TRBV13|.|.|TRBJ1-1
CASRRERRRNTEAFF
TGTGCCAGCAGAAGGGAGAGGCGGAGGAACACTGAAGCTTTCTTT
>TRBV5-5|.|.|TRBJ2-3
CASSLWADLTDTQYF
TGTGCCAGCAGCTTGTGGGCAGACCTCACAGATACGCAGTATTTT
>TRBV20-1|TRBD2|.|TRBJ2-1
CTGGGNEQFF
TGCACCGGCGGGGGCAATGAGCAGTTCTTC
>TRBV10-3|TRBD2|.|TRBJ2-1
CAISDGGANNEQFF
TGTGCCATCAGTGACGGGGGGGCCAACAATGAGCAGTTCTTC
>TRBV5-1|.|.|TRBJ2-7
CASSFSGSGNEQYF
TGCGCCAGCAGCTTTTCAGGGAGTGGAAACGAGCAGTACTTC
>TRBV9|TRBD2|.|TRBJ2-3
CASSKIAGTTDTQYF
TGTGCCAGCAGCAAAATAGCGGGGACCACAGATACGCAGTATTTT
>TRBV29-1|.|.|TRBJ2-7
CSVEVGAGGDEQYF
TGCAGCGTTGAAGTTGGAGCAGGGGGGGACGAGCAGTACTTC
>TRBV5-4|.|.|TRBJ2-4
CASSSDRAQGRENIQYF
TGTGCCAGCAGCTCGGATAGGGCACAGGGTCGTGAAAACATTCAGTACTTC
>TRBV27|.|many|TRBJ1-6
CASSLSGEPLHF
TGTGCCAGCAGTTTATCGGGGGAACCCCTCCACTTT
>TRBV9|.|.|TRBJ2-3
CASSVDIHTDTQYF
TGTGCCAGCAGCGTAGATATCCACACAGATACGCAGTATTTT
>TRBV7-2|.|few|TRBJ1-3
CASSPSAGNTIYF
TGTGCCAGCAGCCCGTCGGCCGGAAACACCATATATTTT
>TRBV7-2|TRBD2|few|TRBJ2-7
CASSFAAGVPYEQYF
TGTGCCAGCAGCTTTGCAGCGGGAGTGCCCTACGAGCAGTACTTC
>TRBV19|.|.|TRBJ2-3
CASSNGVRTTDTQYF
TGTGCCAGTAGTAATGGAGTCAGGACCACAGATACGCAGTATTTT
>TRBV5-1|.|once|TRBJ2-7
CASSLNPSRTGHEQYF
TGCGCCAGCAGCTTAAACCCTTCAAGGACGGGGCACGAGCAGTACTTC
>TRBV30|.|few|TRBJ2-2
CAWSARRGGELFF
TGTGCCTGGAGTGCAAGGCGGGGCGGGGAGCTGTTTTTT
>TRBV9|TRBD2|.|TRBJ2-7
CASSALGTSGSEQYF
TGTGCCAGCAGCGCCCTCGGGACTAGCGGGAGCGAGCAGTACTTC
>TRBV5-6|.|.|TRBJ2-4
CASSLGGHALRAKNIQYF
TGTGCCAGCAGCTTGGGGGGGCACGCCCTTAGAGCCAAAAACATTCAGTACTTC
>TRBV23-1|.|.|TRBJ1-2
CASSQPDSRYGYTF
TGCGCCAGCAGTCAGCCCGATTCCCGCTATGGCTACACCTTC
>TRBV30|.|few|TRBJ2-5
CAWSVQVQETQYF
TGTGCCTGGAGTGTACAGGTCCAAGAGACCCAGTACTTC
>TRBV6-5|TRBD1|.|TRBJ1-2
CASSYSTGGYTF
TGTGCCAGCAGTTACTCGACAGGGGGCTACACCTTC
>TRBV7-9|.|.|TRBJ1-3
CASSRGYAGNTIYF
TGTGCCAGCAGCAGAGGGTATGCCGGAAACACCATATATTTT
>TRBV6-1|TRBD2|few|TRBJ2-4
CASSEVSGAKNIQYF
TGTGCCAGCAGTGAAGTTAGCGGGGCCAAAAACATTCAGTACTTC
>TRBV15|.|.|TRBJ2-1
CATSRDGQVGYNEQFF
TGTGCCACCAGCAGAGATGGTCAGGTGGGGTACAATGAGCAGTTCTTC
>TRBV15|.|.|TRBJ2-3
CAARAWDTDTQYF
TGTGCCGCCCGGGCCTGGGACACAGATACGCAGTATTTT
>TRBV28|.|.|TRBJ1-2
CASASEWRVYGYTF
TGTGCCAGCGCTTCTGAGTGGCGCGTCTATGGCTACACCTTC
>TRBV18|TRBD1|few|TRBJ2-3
CASSPPDRVEYF
TGTGCCAGCTCACCTCCTGACAGGGTGGAATATTTT
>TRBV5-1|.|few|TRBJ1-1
CASSLDPVNTEAFF
TGCGCCAGCAGCTTGGACCCGGTAAACACTGAAGCTTTCTTT
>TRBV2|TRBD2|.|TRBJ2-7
CASSPTSGVSYEQYF
TGTGCCAGCAGCCCAACTAGCGGGGTCTCCTACGAGCAGTACTTC
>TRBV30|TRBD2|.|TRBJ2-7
CAWSPPGLARREQYF
TGTGCCTGGAGTCCACCAGGACTAGCCCGTCGCGAGCAGTACTTC